The T cell receptor (beta chain) under discussion was sequenced for a study of blood T cells in healthy people across ages. A second PCR of roughly 7 to 11 cycles used a sample-barcoded 5' primer and a J-beta primer mix. TCRdb reprocessed the 5' RACE reads with MiXCR, giving one entry per CDR3 protein. The sample consists of over 550,000 distinct CDR3 sequences, about 30% of them appearing once. This clonotype appeared a single time. As yet, its antigen is unknown. Points from the study as a whole: It was the long-lived donors that had more naive CD4+ cells and higher diversity than aged donors.

The germline CDR1 and CDR2 sequences are DFQATT and SNEGSKA (reference sequence). This CDR3 has 13 residues. The amount of total RNA extracted per sample was at least 5.5 micrograms. The origin of this receptor is a woman of 80 years or more in good health. This chain uses TRBV20-1 with TRBJ2-5, with TRBD2 matching 13 bases. Input material: blood. The CDR3 sequence is CSGTSGVQETQYF. CDR3 sequence (DNA): TGCTCCGGGACTAGCGGGGTCCAAGAGACCCAGTACTTC.